This TCR beta chain was identified during a study of blood T cell repertoires in COVID-19. Assay used: immunoSEQ multiplex PCR; TCRdb lists only in-frame clones, some missing. The sample comprises 300,000 to 400,000 clones, 75% to 90% of which are singletons, and more than 0.8% rests with the top ten. With 6 bases clipped from V and 7 bases from J, the junction kept 10 bases outside the gene matches. The germline gives CDR1 MDHEN, CDR2 SYDVKM. The CDR3 covers 15 residues. The sample was PBMCs or T cells enriched from blood (not recorded which). The sequence was obtained from a man between 18 and 29 years old who had recovered from COVID-19. The rearrangement joins TRBV28 to TRBJ2-1, with 9 bases fitting TRBD2. CDR3: CASRDRTSAANEQFF. DNA of the CDR3: TGTGCCAGCAGAGATCGGACTAGCGCAGCAAATGAGCAGTTCTTC.